Following are 16 T cell receptor beta chains from one sample sequenced in a study of blood T cell repertoires in COVID-19. The method was immunoSEQ multiplex PCR; TCRdb's version includes in-frame clones alone and lacks a portion of them. The sample lists 300,000 or so clones; roughly 82% were seen once. The material sequenced was peripheral blood. These TCRs come from a woman in her 50s with acute or convalescent COVID-19.

The CDR3 spells CASSLATDRGGPEAFF. The CDR3 DNA sequence: TGTGCCAGCAGCTTAGCGACAGACAGGGGCGGCCCTGAAGCTTTCTTT. This chain links TRBV7-8 with TRBJ1-1; 8 bases line up with TRBD1. The CDR3 is 16 amino acids. The V and J ends lost 0 bases and 6 bases, in that order; junction bases with no gene match: 9. The V gene's germline CDR1 is SGHVS and CDR2 FQNEAQ.

J is TRBJ1-1 and V is TRBV6-5; weak D call: TRBD1 (6 bases). This CDR3 region has 13 residues. The V end was cut by 4 bases, the J end by 7 bases, with 13 bases between. Germline V gene data show CDR1 as MNHEY and CDR2 as SVGAGI. CDR3 protein: CASSLWGLHEAFF. DNA for the CDR3: TGTGCCAGCAGTTTGTGGGGGCTCCATGAAGCTTTCTTT.

V and J are TRBV3-1 (or the pseudogene TRBV3-2) and TRBJ2-6, with 9 bases fitting TRBD1. Trimming cost V 1 base and J 0 bases; bases outside gene matches: 7. This CDR3 region has 19 residues. Germline loops: CDR1 LGHDT, CDR2 YNNKEL (reference sequence). The CDR3 protein is CASSQGRDRALSGANVLTF. The DNA of the CDR3 is TGTGCCAGCAGCCAAGGTAGGGACAGGGCCCTCTCTGGGGCCAACGTCCTGACTTTC.

The chain employs TRBV7-8 and TRBJ1-2; maybe TRBD1 (6 bases). The CDR3 contains 15 residues. Trimming took off 1 base at V and 4 bases at J, with 13 bases between the two ends. Germline V CDR1 and CDR2: SGHVS, FQNEAQ. This CDR3 is CASSLDVQGSYGYTF. The CDR3 DNA reads TGTGCCAGCAGCTTAGACGTCCAGGGGAGCTATGGCTACACCTTC.

The chain employs TRBV28 and TRBJ1-2; 9 nucleotides match TRBD1. Per the germline V gene, CDR1 is MDHEN and CDR2 is SYDVKM. The CDR3 is 11 residues long. Trimming removed 11 bases from V and 7 bases from J; junction bases left unmatched: 5. The CDR3 nucleotides read TGTGCCTCTTGGACAGGGGTTGGCTACACCTTC. Its protein is CASWTGVGYTF.

This clone was counted a single time. The chain has TRBV5-3 and TRBJ2-7; 7 nucleotides line up with TRBD1. TRBV5-3 is placed among ORFs of uncertain function. Unmatched junction bases numbered 7, after V lost 4 bases and J lost 0 bases. This CDR3 region has 15 residues. CDR3 loop: CARSPGRTGSYEQYF. DNA of the CDR3: TGTGCCAGAAGCCCCGGTCGGACAGGCTCCTACGAGCAGTACTTC.

This chain uses TRBV24-1 with TRBJ2-7; D is perhaps TRBD1 (5 bases). Germline V gene data show CDR1 as KGHDR and CDR2 as SFDVKD. V lost 2 bases to trimming and J lost 0 bases, with 10 bases between them. This CDR3 has 15 amino acids. In nucleotides, the CDR3 is TGTGCCACCAGTGATTCGCGACAGTACTCCTACGAGCAGTACTTC. It is translated as CATSDSRQYSYEQYF.

The chain carries TRBV2 and TRBJ1-1; 7 nucleotides align to TRBD1. V gave up 6 bases and J gave up 0 bases; unmatched junction bases: 13. The CDR3 loop spans 17 amino acids. Germline CDR1 and CDR2: SNHLY and FYNNEI. CDR3: CASRPSRQGKLNTEAFF. CDR3 bases: TGTGCCAGCAGACCCTCCCGACAGGGCAAATTGAACACTGAAGCTTTCTTT. Variable domain in full (rest from reference TRBV2 and TRBJ1-1): EPEVTQTPSHQVTQMGQEVILRCVPISNHLYFYWYRQILGQKVEFLVSFYNNEISEKSEIFDDQFSVERPDGSNFTLKIRSTKLEDSAMYFCASRPSRQGKLNTEAFFGQGTRLTVV.

The rearrangement links TRBV7-2 to TRBJ2-5; D possibly corresponds to TRBD1 (5 bases). Germline loops: CDR1 SGHTA, CDR2 FQGNSA. The CDR3 has 13 amino acids. V was pared by 2 bases and J by 2 bases, with 6 bases between. The CDR3 DNA reads as TGTGCCAGCAGCTTAAGACAGCAAGAGACCCAGTACTTC. Its translation is CASSLRQQETQYF.

The J gene is TRBJ2-1, the V gene TRBV5-1, with 11 bases that match TRBD1. The germline CDR1 and CDR2 sequences are SGHRS and YFSETQ. Trimming took 4 bases from V and 4 from J; bases not matched to a gene: 4. The CDR3 sequence is 15 residues long. The CDR3 region has the DNA TGCGCCAGCAGCCCAGGACAGGGGGCTTACAATGAGCAGTTCTTC. Translated, it gives CASSPGQGAYNEQFF. The full variable domain, rest sourced from reference TRBV5-1 and TRBJ2-1, is KAGVTQTPRYLIKTRGQQVTLSCSPISGHRSVSWYQQTPGQGLQFLFEYFSETQRNKGNFPGRFSGRQFSNSRSEMNVSTLELGDSALYLCASSPGQGAYNEQFFGPGTRLTVL.

This chain links TRBV12-3 or TRBV12-4 with TRBJ2-7, with D perhaps matching TRBD1 (5 bases). CDR3 length: 13 amino acids. Trimming left V 5 bases short and J 1 base short, with 9 bases between. Here the CDR3 reads CASSIQGSYEQYF. In nucleotides, the CDR3 is TGTGCCAGCAGTATCCAGGGTTCCTACGAGCAGTACTTC.

This chain links TRBV4-2 with TRBJ2-7, with 9 bases lining up with TRBD2. The CDR3 sequence is 17 residues long. After removal of 0 bases from V and 0 bases from J, the junction contained 6 bases not matched to a gene. Looked up from germline, CDR1 is LGHNA and CDR2 is YNFKEQ. CDR3 coding DNA: TGTGCCAGCAGCCAAGATGTAGCGGGGGCAATCTCCTACGAGCAGTACTTC. The encoded protein is CASSQDVAGAISYEQYF.

This clone was seen only a few times. The rearrangement joins TRBV5-4 to TRBJ2-5; 8 bases match TRBD2. The germline gives CDR1 SGHNT, CDR2 YYREEE (reference sequence). The V segment lost 4 bases and the J segment 5 bases; nucleotides outside the gene matches: 13. The CDR3 contains 16 residues. DNA of the CDR3: TGTGCCAGCAGCCAGGTGGCGGGAGGCGGGCGGGAGACCCAGTACTTC. This sequence encodes CASSQVAGGGRETQYF.

The table lists this clone with a count of one. The rearrangement joins TRBV7-6 to TRBJ1-5, with TRBD1 identical over 7 bases. There are 18 residues in the CDR3. The germline gives CDR1 SGHVS, CDR2 FNYEAQ. Losses at the gene ends were 2 bases for V and 5 bases for J; bases not matched to a gene: 15. CDR3 loop: CASSLMGPREGAHQPQHF. In DNA form, the CDR3 reads TGTGCCAGCAGCTTAATGGGGCCGCGTGAGGGGGCGCATCAGCCCCAGCATTTT.

The chain uses TRBV9 and TRBJ1-6, with 9 bases identical to TRBD1. The CDR3 covers 15 residues. CDR1 and CDR2 from the germline V gene are SGDLS and YYNGEE. With V trimmed by 4 bases and J by 10 bases, 9 bases remained unmatched. This CDR3 reads CASSSSGTGRSPLHF. Here the CDR3 DNA reads TGTGCCAGCAGCTCATCCGGGACAGGGAGATCACCCCTCCACTTT.

The chain employs TRBV5-6 and TRBJ2-7; 13 bases line up with TRBD2. The CDR3 loop spans 17 amino acids. The junction had 9 bases not matched to a gene; V was cut back by 4 bases and J by 2 bases. Germline V gene lookup returns CDR1 SGHDT and CDR2 YYEEEE. CDR3 sequence: CASSHLGLAGKTYEQYF. CDR3 sequence (DNA): TGTGCCAGCAGCCACCTGGGACTAGCGGGAAAAACCTACGAGCAGTACTTC.